The sequence of this T cell receptor (beta chain) was determined in a study of cytomegalovirus exposure and HLA in healthy donors. This PCR relied on a set of 60 Vbeta primers and 13 Jbeta primers. Generated by immunoSEQ multiplex PCR, the TCRdb table keeps only in-frame clones and is missing some. The data contain 210,000 or so clones, around 78% of them singletons. Study-wide results and caveats: Information on immune exposure was restricted to one variable (CMV serostatus). Accurate prediction of HLA-A and HLA-B alleles (for most subjects) was reportedly achieved from TCR beta sequences.

A word on this clone: Its target is not known.

This CDR3 has 14 amino acids. CDR1 is SNHLY and CDR2 is FYNNEI in the germline V gene. The germline V and J ends were trimmed by 0 bases and 5 bases, with 8 bases remaining between them. The chain joins TRBV2 to TRBJ1-5; TRBD1 might be the D (5 bases). The source is a boy aged 5-17 years in good health and CMV-seronegative. The sample consisted of PBMCs. As DNA, the CDR3 is TGTGCCAGCAGTGAAGCGCAGGGTTATCAGCCCCAGCATTTT. Protein: CASSEAQGYQPQHF. The complete variable domain, with remaining parts taken from reference TRBV2 and TRBJ1-5, reads EPEVTQTPSHQVTQMGQEVILRCVPISNHLYFYWYRQILGQKVEFLVSFYNNEISEKSEIFDDQFSVERPDGSNFTLKIRSTKLEDSAMYFCASSEAQGYQPQHFGDGTRLSIL.